A selection of T cell receptor beta chains follows, all from one sample in a study of cytomegalovirus exposure and HLA in healthy donors. Assay used: immunoSEQ multiplex PCR; TCRdb lists only in-frame clones, some missing. The table records 100,000 to 150,000 clones, approximately 75% of them present only once. The source material was PBMCs. All receptors come from a man aged 45-65 years in good health and CMV-seropositive. Each CDR3 is given with its conserved first and last residue. The order of the fields is V gene, clone size, CDR3 length, D gene, J gene, CDR3 DNA, CDR3 protein. D genes are given only for firm matches. Expanded clones get a size class; other rows say once, few or many, or leave the size out.

V: TRBV4-1; size: NA; length: 16; D: TRBD2; J: TRBJ2-7; DNA: TGCGCCAGCAGCCGAAACCCGGGACTAGCTCCCTCCGAGCAGTACTTC; CDR3: CASSRNPGLAPSEQYF
V: TRBV5-1; size: NA; length: 13; D: NA; J: TRBJ1-2; DNA: TGCGCCAGCTCCTCAGATTCTTACTATGGCTACACCTTC; CDR3: CASSSDSYYGYTF
V: TRBV19; size: once; length: 17; D: TRBD1; J: TRBJ1-3; DNA: TGTGCCAGTAGTCGATCTCGGGACAGTCCCTCTGGAAACACCATATATTTT; CDR3: CASSRSRDSPSGNTIYF
V: TRBV5-6; size: NA; length: 15; D: NA; J: TRBJ1-3; DNA: TGTGCCACCCACCGTGAGGGTCGGGTCGGAAACACCATATATTTT; CDR3: CATHREGRVGNTIYF
V: TRBV29-1; size: once; length: 15; D: TRBD2; J: TRBJ2-5; DNA: TGCAGCGCCCGAGGACTAGCGGGAGCGAGGGAGACCCAGTACTTC; CDR3: CSARGLAGARETQYF
V: TRBV6-6; size: NA; length: 11; D: NA; J: TRBJ2-7; DNA: TGTGCCAGCAGTGCCCCGGGGGAGCAGTACTTC; CDR3: CASSAPGEQYF
V: TRBV7-8; size: NA; length: 14; D: NA; J: TRBJ2-5; DNA: TGTGCCAGCAGCGGCAGGACAAACCTGGTGACCCAGTACTTC; CDR3: CASSGRTNLVTQYF
V: TRBV14; size: NA; length: 14; D: TRBD1; J: TRBJ2-2; DNA: TGTGCCAGCAACAGACAGGGTGCTACCGGGGAGCTGTTTTTT; CDR3: CASNRQGATGELFF
V: TRBV4-3; size: NA; length: 14; D: NA; J: TRBJ1-4; DNA: TGCGCCAGCAGCCAAGTGGGGGGAAGGTCAAAACTGTTTTTT; CDR3: CASSQVGGRSKLFF
V: TRBV6-5; size: few; length: 11; D: NA; J: TRBJ1-1; DNA: TGTGCCAGCAGCCGTGGCCCTGAAGCTTTCTTT; CDR3: CASSRGPEAFF
V: TRBV7-9; size: NA; length: 16; D: TRBD1; J: TRBJ1-2; DNA: TGTGCCAGCAGCTTCTTAGGACAGGGGGCTAACTATGGCTACACCTTC; CDR3: CASSFLGQGANYGYTF
V: TRBV6-1; size: NA; length: 13; D: TRBD1; J: TRBJ1-2; DNA: TGTGCCAGTCGCCTCCAGGGGGCGTACGGCTACACCTTC; CDR3: CASRLQGAYGYTF
V: TRBV7-8; size: once; length: 13; D: NA; J: TRBJ2-7; DNA: TGTGCCAGCAGCTTCAGGGGAGTCTACGAGCAGTACTTC; CDR3: CASSFRGVYEQYF
V: TRBV29-1; size: NA; length: 13; D: TRBD2; J: TRBJ2-7; DNA: TGCAGCGTAGGGACTAGCGGGAGAGGCGAGCAGTACTTC; CDR3: CSVGTSGRGEQYF
V: TRBV7-6; size: NA; length: 13; D: NA; J: TRBJ2-7; DNA: TGTGCCAGCAGCCCCGGACTCAATTACGAGCAGTACTTC; CDR3: CASSPGLNYEQYF
V: TRBV10-1; size: NA; length: 16; D: NA; J: TRBJ2-1; DNA: TGCGCCAGCAGTGAGTCTCGGGGGAGGAGCGGCAATGAGCAGTTCTTC; CDR3: CASSESRGRSGNEQFF
V: TRBV19; size: NA; length: 14; D: TRBD1; J: TRBJ1-1; DNA: TGTGCCAGTAGCCCGGACAGGGTCGGGGTAAGGGCTTTCTTT; CDR3: CASSPDRVGVRAFF
V: TRBV2; size: NA; length: 13; D: NA; J: TRBJ1-2; DNA: TGTGCCAGCACCCCGGAGCCGAACTATGGCTACACCTTC; CDR3: CASTPEPNYGYTF
V: TRBV30; size: NA; length: 11; D: TRBD1; J: TRBJ1-1; DNA: TGTGCCTGGAACAGGGGGGCTGAAGCTTTCTTT; CDR3: CAWNRGAEAFF
V: TRBV6-5; size: NA; length: 13; D: NA; J: TRBJ2-7; DNA: TGTGCCAGCACCAGGGAGGCTCCCTACGAGCAGTACTTC; CDR3: CASTREAPYEQYF
V: TRBV7-2; size: NA; length: 12; D: NA; J: TRBJ2-1; DNA: TGTGCCAGCAGTCTCAAGCGGGCTGAGCAGTTCTTC; CDR3: CASSLKRAEQFF
V: TRBV13; size: once; length: 15; D: TRBD2; J: TRBJ2-3; DNA: TGTGCCAGCAGCTTTAGCGGGGGCCTCACAGATACGCAGTATTTT; CDR3: CASSFSGGLTDTQYF
V: TRBV30; size: NA; length: 14; D: NA; J: TRBJ1-4; DNA: TGTGCCTGGTCCGACAGGCGGCGCGGCGAAAAACTGTTTTTT; CDR3: CAWSDRRRGEKLFF
V: TRBV25-1; size: NA; length: 15; D: NA; J: TRBJ2-5; DNA: TGTGCCAGCAGTGCCCCAAGGGGGGGGCTGGAGACCCAGTACTTC; CDR3: CASSAPRGGLETQYF
V: TRBV18; size: NA; length: 14; D: TRBD1; J: TRBJ2-5; DNA: TGTGCCAGCTCACCACAGGGGGCAGGAGAGACCCAGTACTTC; CDR3: CASSPQGAGETQYF
V: TRBV1; size: NA; length: 17; D: NA; J: TRBJ2-3; DNA: TGCACCAGCAGCCGAACTAGCGGGGGCCTTAGCACAGATACGCAGTATTTT; CDR3: CTSSRTSGGLSTDTQYF
V: TRBV5-1; size: NA; length: 15; D: TRBD1; J: TRBJ1-2; DNA: TGCGCCAGCAGCTTCGGACAGGGGGTCAACTATGGCTACACCTTC; CDR3: CASSFGQGVNYGYTF
V: TRBV18; size: NA; length: 16; D: TRBD1; J: TRBJ2-2; DNA: TGTGCCAGCTCACCACGGACAGGGGAGAACACCGGGGAGCTGTTTTTT; CDR3: CASSPRTGENTGELFF
V: TRBV5-1; size: NA; length: 13; D: NA; J: TRBJ2-7; DNA: TGCGCCAGCAGCGGGGACTCGGCTGACGAGCAGTACTTC; CDR3: CASSGDSADEQYF
V: TRBV5-1; size: NA; length: 15; D: TRBD2; J: TRBJ2-2; DNA: TGCGCCAGCAGCTATAGGAGCGGGAGTAGCGGGGAGCTGTTTTTT; CDR3: CASSYRSGSSGELFF
V: TRBV2; size: NA; length: 14; D: NA; J: TRBJ1-4; DNA: TGTGCCAGCAGTGGCTGGGGATCAGGGGAAAAACTGTTTTTT; CDR3: CASSGWGSGEKLFF
V: TRBV18; size: NA; length: 13; D: NA; J: TRBJ1-1; DNA: TGTGCCAGCTCCTCTAAGGGGGACACTGAAGCTTTCTTT; CDR3: CASSSKGDTEAFF